What follows describes a single T cell receptor beta chain. As handled by the study authors: Reference gene primers were amplified, and this amplification served to estimate nucleated cell counts. Assay used: immunoSEQ multiplex PCR; TCRdb lists only in-frame clones, some missing. The V and J calls and the clone size are those of that table, but D and trimming were determined from the DNA. Of about 250,000 clones listed, 75% to 85% are singletons. These data come from a study of blood T cell repertoires in COVID-19. Study-level background: COVID-19 samples collected from the United States, Italy and Spain covered acute and convalescent phases. T cells, B-cell-depleted T cells, or PBMCs supplied cDNA or gDNA.

Trimming at V came to 6 bases and at J to 10 bases, leaving 9 bases not matched to a gene. Germline CDR1 reads MNHEY; CDR2 reads SVGEGT. The CDR3 extends over 13 amino acids. This chain links TRBV6-2 or TRBV6-3 with TRBJ2-1, with TRBD1 matching 7 bases. The clonotype comes from a man aged 45-60 years with active or convalescent COVID-19. The sample was peripheral blood. DNA for the CDR3: TGTGCCAGCAGCAATTGGCCGACAGGGGAGCAGTTCTTC. Protein: CASSNWPTGEQFF.